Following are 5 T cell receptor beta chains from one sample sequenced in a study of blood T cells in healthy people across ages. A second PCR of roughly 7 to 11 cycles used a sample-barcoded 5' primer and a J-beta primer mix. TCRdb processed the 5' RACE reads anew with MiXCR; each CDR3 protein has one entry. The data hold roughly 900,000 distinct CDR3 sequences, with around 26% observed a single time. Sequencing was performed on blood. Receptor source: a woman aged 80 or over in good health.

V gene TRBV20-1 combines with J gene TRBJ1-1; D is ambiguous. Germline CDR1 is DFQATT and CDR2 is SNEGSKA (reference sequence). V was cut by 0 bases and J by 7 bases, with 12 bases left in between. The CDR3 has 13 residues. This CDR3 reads CSARDLSFGEAFF. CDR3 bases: TGCAGTGCTAGAGATTTATCCTTTGGTGAAGCTTTCTTT.

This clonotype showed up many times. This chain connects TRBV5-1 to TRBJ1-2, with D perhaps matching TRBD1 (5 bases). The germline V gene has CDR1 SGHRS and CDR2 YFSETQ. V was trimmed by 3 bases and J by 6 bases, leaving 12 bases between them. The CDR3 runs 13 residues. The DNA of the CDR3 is TGCGCCAGCAGCTGGCGGGACGGGGATGGCTACACCTTC. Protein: CASSWRDGDGYTF.

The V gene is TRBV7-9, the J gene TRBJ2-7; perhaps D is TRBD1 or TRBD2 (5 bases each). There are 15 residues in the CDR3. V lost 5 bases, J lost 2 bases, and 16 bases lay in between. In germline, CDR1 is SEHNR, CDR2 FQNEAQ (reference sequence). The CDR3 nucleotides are TGTGCCAGCAGCCAAGAGGGGCGCGGACCCTACGAGCAGTACTTC. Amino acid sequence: CASSQEGRGPYEQYF.

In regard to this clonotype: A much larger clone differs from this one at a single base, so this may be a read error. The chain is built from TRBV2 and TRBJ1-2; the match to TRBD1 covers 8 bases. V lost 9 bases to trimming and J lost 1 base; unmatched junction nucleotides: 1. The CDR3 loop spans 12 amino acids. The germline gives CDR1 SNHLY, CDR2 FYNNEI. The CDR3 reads CASDRGNYGYTF. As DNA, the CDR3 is TGTGCCAGTGACAGGGGTAACTATGGCTACACCTTC.

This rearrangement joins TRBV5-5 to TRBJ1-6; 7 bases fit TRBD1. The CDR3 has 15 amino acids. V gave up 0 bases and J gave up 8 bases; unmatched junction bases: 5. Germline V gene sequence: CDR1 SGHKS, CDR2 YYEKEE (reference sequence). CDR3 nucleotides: TGTGCCAGCAGCTTGGTTACAGGGGCTGATTCACCCCTCCACTTT. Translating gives CASSLVTGADSPLHF.